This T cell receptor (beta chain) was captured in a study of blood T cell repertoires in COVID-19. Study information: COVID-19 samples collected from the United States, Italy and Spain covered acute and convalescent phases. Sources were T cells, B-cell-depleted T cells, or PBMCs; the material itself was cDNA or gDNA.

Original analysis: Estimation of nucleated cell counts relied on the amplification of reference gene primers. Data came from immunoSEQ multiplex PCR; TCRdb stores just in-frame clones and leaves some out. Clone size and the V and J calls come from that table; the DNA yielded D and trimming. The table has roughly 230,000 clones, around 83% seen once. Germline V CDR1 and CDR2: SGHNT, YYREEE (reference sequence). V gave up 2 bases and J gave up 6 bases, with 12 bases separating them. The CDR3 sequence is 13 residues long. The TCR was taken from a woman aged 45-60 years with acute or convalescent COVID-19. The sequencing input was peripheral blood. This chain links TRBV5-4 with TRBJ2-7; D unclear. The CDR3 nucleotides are TGTGCCAGCAGCTTCTCAGGTTTCCTCGAGCAGTACTTC. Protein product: CASSFSGFLEQYF.